The T cell receptor (beta chain) described here comes from a study of CD8 T cells in acute hepatitis C reinfection. Regarding the study as a whole: One of thirteen outcome-independent public clonotypes used V04-02/J02-02. Acute resolver, follow-up resolver and acute chronic samples had similar high diversity.

Time point defined: naive CD8 control sorted from an acute-time-point sample. Concerning this clone: Antigen: not known.

The assay was immunoSEQ multiplex PCR, and TCRdb's table has in-frame clones only and misses some. In the table there are about 38,000 clones, approximately 85% of which are singletons. CDR1 and CDR2 from the germline V gene are LNHDA and SQIVND (reference sequence). The ends were cut back, 7 bases at V and 3 bases at J, with 9 bases in the middle. The CDR3 has 12 amino acids. Sequenced material: naive CD8+ T cells from PBMCs. The chain has TRBV19 and TRBJ1-1; D gene unclear. The sequence was obtained from a woman younger than 35 who spontaneously cleared hepatitis C infection. CDR3 sequence: CASTTPYTEAFF. CDR3 nucleotides: TGTGCCAGTACCACGCCGTACACTGAAGCTTTCTTT.